This T cell receptor (beta chain) stems from a study of T cells after yellow fever vaccination. For the study at large: SMART-Seq v4 Ultra Low Input served to prepare low-cell-number fractions.

CDR3 size: 15 residues. Germline loops: CDR1 MNHEY, CDR2 SVGEGT. V was pared by 0 bases and J by 3 bases, with 12 bases between. The TCR cDNA carried a universal primer site and UMIs from 5'RACE template switching. Via MiXCR, TCRdb re-called the 5' RACE reads, giving one row per CDR3 protein. The sample has about 63,000 distinct CDR3 sequences; 6.5% to 8% are singletons. This chain joins TRBV6-2 or TRBV6-3 and TRBJ2-7; tentative D call: TRBD2 (6 bases). The source was CD8+ T cells sorted from PBMCs, collected 15 days after the yellow fever booster vaccination. The sequence derives from a man aged 30 to 39 who received the YFV17D yellow fever vaccine. This CDR3 reads CASSYSGASDYEQYF. For the CDR3, the DNA is TGTGCCAGCAGTTACTCCGGTGCTAGCGACTACGAGCAGTACTTC.